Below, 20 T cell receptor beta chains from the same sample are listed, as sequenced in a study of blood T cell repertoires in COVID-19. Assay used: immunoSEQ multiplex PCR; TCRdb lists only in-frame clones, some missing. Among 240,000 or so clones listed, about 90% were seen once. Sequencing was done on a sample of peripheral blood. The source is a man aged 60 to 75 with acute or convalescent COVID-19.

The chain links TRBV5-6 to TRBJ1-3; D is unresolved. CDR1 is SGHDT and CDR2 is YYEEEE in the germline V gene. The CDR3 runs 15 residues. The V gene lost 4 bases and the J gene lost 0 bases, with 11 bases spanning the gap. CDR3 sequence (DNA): TGTGCCAGCAGCCCCCTGGGAGGCTCTGGAAACACCATATATTTT. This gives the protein CASSPLGGSGNTIYF.

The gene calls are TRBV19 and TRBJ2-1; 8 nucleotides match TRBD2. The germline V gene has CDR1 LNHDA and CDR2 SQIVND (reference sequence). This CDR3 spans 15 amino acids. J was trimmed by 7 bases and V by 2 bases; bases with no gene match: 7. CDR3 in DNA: TGTGCCAGTAGTATATTAATGGGACTAGTTAATGAGCAGTTCTTC. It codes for CASSILMGLVNEQFF.

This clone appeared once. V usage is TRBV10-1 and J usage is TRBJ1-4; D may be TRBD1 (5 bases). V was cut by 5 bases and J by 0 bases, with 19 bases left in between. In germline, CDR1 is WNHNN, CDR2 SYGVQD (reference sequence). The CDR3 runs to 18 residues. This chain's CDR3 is CASSSSKGLHSTNEKLFF. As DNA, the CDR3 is TGCGCCAGCAGTTCCAGTAAGGGGTTACACTCAACTAATGAAAAACTGTTTTTT.

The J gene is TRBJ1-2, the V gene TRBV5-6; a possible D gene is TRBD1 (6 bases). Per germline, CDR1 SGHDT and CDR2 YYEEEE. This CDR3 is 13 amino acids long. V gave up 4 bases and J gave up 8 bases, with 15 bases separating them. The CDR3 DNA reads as TGTGCCAGCAGCCCCGGACAGCCATGGGGCTACACCTTC. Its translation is CASSPGQPWGYTF.

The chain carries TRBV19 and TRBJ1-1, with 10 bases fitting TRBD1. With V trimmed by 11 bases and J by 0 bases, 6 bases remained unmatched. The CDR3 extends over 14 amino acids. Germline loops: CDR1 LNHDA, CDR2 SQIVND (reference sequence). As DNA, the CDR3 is TGTGCCTCTCAGGACAGGGGGATGAACACTGAAGCTTTCTTT. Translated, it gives CASQDRGMNTEAFF.

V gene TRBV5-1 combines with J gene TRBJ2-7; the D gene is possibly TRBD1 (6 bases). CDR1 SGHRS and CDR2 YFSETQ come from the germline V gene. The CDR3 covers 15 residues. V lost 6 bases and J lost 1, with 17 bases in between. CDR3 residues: CASTSVNTGSYEQYF. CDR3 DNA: TGCGCCAGCACCTCTGTTAATACAGGGTCCTACGAGCAGTACTTC.

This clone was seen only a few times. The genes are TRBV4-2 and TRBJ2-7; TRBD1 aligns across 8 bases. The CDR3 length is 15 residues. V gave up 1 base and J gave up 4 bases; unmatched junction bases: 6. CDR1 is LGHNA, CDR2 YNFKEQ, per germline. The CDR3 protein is CASSQVLQGVYEQYF. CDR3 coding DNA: TGTGCCAGCAGCCAAGTTTTACAGGGGGTTTACGAGCAGTACTTC.

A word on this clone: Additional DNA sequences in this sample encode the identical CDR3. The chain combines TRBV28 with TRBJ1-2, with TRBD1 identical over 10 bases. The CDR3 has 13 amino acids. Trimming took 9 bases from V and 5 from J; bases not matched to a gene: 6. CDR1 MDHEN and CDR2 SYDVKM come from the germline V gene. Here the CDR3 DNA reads TGTGCCAGTAAGACAGGGGGCGCGTATGGCTACACCTTC. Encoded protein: CASKTGGAYGYTF.

As DNA, the CDR3 is TGTGCCAGCAGTGAAGATCAGGGGCGAGAGACCCAGTACTTC. This encodes CASSEDQGRETQYF. V gene TRBV2 combines with J gene TRBJ2-5, with D possibly matching TRBD1 (6 bases). The germline V and J ends were trimmed by 1 base and 4 bases, with 10 bases remaining between them. Germline V gene data show CDR1 as SNHLY and CDR2 as FYNNEI. This CDR3 has 14 residues.

This chain's CDR3 is CASSIMGQGVTYEQYF. In DNA, the CDR3 is TGTGCCAGTAGTATTATGGGACAGGGGGTTACCTACGAGCAGTACTTC. The J gene is TRBJ2-7, the V gene TRBV19, with 11 bases identical to TRBD1. CDR1 is LNHDA, CDR2 SQIVND, per germline (reference sequence). V lost 3 bases, J lost 2 bases, and 6 bases stayed unmatched. The CDR3 extends over 16 amino acids.

CDR3 nucleotide sequence: TGTGCCAGCAGGCGGGGGGCGATCAAAAACATTCAGTACTTC. This sequence encodes CASRRGAIKNIQYF. V is TRBV28 and J is TRBJ2-4; 8 bases are shared with TRBD2. Trimming at V came to 6 bases and at J to 3 bases, leaving 4 bases not matched to a gene. The CDR3 is 14 residues long. Germline V gene data show CDR1 as MDHEN and CDR2 as SYDVKM. The variable domain in full, completed from reference TRBV28 and TRBJ2-4, reads DVKVTQSSRYLVKRTGEKVFLECVQDMDHENMFWYRQDPGLGLRLIYFSYDVKMKEKGDIPEGYSVSREKKERFSLILESASTNQTSMYLCASRRGAIKNIQYFGAGTRLSVL.

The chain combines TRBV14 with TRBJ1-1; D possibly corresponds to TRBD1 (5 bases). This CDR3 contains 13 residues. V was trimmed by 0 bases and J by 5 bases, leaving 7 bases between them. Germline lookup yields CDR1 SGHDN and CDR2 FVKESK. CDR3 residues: CASSQDGATEAFF. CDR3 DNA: TGTGCCAGCAGCCAAGATGGGGCGACTGAAGCTTTCTTT.

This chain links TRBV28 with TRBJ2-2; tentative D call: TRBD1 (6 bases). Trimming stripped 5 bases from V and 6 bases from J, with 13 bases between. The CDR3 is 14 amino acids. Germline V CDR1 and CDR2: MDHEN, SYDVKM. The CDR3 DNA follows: TGTGCCAGCAGTGACTGGGGGCAAGCCGGGGAGCTGTTTTTT. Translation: CASSDWGQAGELFF.

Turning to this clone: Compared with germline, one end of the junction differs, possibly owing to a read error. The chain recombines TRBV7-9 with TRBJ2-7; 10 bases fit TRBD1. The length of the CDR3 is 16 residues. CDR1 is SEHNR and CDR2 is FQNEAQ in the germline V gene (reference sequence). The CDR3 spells CANSSPRDRGHYEQYF. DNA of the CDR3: TGTGCCAACAGCTCACCCCGGGACAGGGGTCACTACGAGCAGTACTTC.

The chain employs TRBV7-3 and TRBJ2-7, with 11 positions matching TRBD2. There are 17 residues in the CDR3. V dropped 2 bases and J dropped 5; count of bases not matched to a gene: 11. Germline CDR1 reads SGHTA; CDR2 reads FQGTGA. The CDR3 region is CASSLGDSTSGIHEQYF. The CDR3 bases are TGTGCCAGCAGCTTAGGTGATTCGACTAGCGGGATACACGAGCAGTACTTC.

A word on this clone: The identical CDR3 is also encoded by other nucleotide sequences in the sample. CDR3 in amino acids: CASSLDYSSYEQYF. The CDR3 DNA follows: TGCGCCAGCAGCCTGGACTACAGCTCCTACGAGCAGTACTTC. The chain joins TRBV4-3 to TRBJ2-7; TRBD2 might be the D (6 bases). In germline, CDR1 is LGHNA, CDR2 YSLEER. The CDR3 contains 14 residues. V lost 4 bases and J lost 0, with 10 bases in between.

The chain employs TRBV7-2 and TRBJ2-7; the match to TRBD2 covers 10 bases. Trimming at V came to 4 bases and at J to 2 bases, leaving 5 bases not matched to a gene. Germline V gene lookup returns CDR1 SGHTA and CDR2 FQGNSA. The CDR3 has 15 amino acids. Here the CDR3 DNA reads TGTGCCAGCAGCTCTAGCGGGAGCGTCCCCTACGAGCAGTACTTC. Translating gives CASSSSGSVPYEQYF.

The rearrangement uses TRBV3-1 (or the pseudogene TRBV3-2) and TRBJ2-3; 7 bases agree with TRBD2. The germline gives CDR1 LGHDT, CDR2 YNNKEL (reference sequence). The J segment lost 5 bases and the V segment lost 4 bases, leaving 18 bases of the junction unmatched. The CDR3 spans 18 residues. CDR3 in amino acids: CASSRAGAGVRAGDTQYF. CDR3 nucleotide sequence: TGTGCCAGCAGCCGCGCGGGAGCGGGCGTAAGGGCGGGAGATACGCAGTATTTT.

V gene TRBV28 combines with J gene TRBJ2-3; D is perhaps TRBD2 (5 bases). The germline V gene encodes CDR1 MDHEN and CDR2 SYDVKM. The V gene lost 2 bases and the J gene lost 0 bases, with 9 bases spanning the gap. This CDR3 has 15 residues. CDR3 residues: CASSLPPGSTDTQYF. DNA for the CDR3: TGTGCCAGCAGTTTACCCCCGGGAAGCACAGATACGCAGTATTTT.

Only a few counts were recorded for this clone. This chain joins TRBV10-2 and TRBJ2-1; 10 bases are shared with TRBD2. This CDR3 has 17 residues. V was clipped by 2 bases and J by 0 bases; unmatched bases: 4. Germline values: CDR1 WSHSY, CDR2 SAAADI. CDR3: CASSETASGSSYNEQFF. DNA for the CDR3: TGCGCCAGCAGTGAGACGGCTAGCGGGAGCTCCTACAATGAGCAGTTCTTC.